A single sample is the source of the 16 T cell receptor beta chains below, sequenced in a study of cytomegalovirus exposure and HLA in healthy donors (dated by TCRdb to about 2017). The library came from the immunoSEQ multiplex PCR assay. Held by TCRdb, this immuneACCESS table contains in-frame sequences only and omits some clones. Under half of the omission traces to an unresolved V gene where checked; the cause of the rest is unknown. Recorded for this sample are roughly 75,000 clones; approximately 95% of them occurred a single time. Of the sample, approximately 2% is held by the ten largest clones. Source material: PBMCs. The receptors were sampled from a woman between 18 and 29 years old in good health and CMV-seronegative.

This clone was recorded only once. The V and J genes are TRBV5-8 and TRBJ2-1; 7 bases line up with TRBD1. The V gene's germline CDR1 is SGHTS and CDR2 YDEGEE. With 3 bases clipped from V and 1 base from J, the junction kept 7 bases outside the gene matches. The CDR3 is 16 amino acids. The CDR3 sequence: CASSWGSRGSYNEQFF. As DNA, the CDR3 is TGTGCCAGCAGCTGGGGGTCCAGGGGGTCCTACAATGAGCAGTTCTTC.

The genes are TRBV9 and TRBJ2-1, with D possibly matching TRBD2 (6 bases). The CDR3 is 15 residues long. V shed 3 bases and J shed 4 bases, with 14 bases lying between them. Germline V gives CDR1 SGDLS, CDR2 YYNGEE. The CDR3 region is CASSDGDLGYNEQFF. The DNA for the CDR3 is TGTGCCAGCAGCGACGGGGACTTGGGGTACAATGAGCAGTTCTTC.

This chain connects TRBV5-1 to TRBJ1-1; D possibly corresponds to TRBD1 (6 bases). The V end lost 4 bases, the J end lost 7 bases, and 20 bases lay between the germline ends. The CDR3 length is 15 residues. The germline V gene has CDR1 SGHRS and CDR2 YFSETQ. The CDR3: CASSPSTGSIVEAFF. The CDR3 DNA is TGCGCCAGCAGCCCCTCGACAGGCAGCATTGTTGAAGCTTTCTTT.

This clone was found once. The V and J genes are TRBV6-6 and TRBJ1-1, with D possibly being TRBD1 (6 bases). V gave up 5 bases and J gave up 3 bases, with 10 bases separating them. The V gene's germline CDR1 is MNHNY and CDR2 SVGAGI (reference sequence). The CDR3 totals 13 residues. The CDR3 region is CASSPRGYTEAFF. The CDR3 DNA follows: TGTGCCAGCAGTCCGAGGGGGTACACTGAAGCTTTCTTT.

V and J are TRBV6-5 and TRBJ2-3, with 11 bases lining up with TRBD2. Germline CDR1 is MNHEY and CDR2 is SVGAGI. The CDR3 consists of 15 residues. The ends lost 0 bases at V and 5 bases at J; junction bases unmatched: 1. The CDR3 loop is CASSYSGTSGDTQYF. As DNA, the CDR3 is TGTGCCAGCAGTTACTCAGGGACTAGCGGAGATACGCAGTATTTT.

V and J are TRBV30 and TRBJ1-1, with D perhaps matching TRBD1 (6 bases). Trimming left V 5 bases short and J 1 base short, with 11 bases between. CDR3 size: 13 residues. Per the germline V gene, CDR1 is GTSNPN and CDR2 is SVGIG (reference sequence). Here the CDR3 reads CAWQLQGNTEAFF. The CDR3, as DNA: TGTGCCTGGCAGCTACAGGGGAACACTGAAGCTTTCTTT. The full variable domain, rest sourced from reference TRBV30 and TRBJ1-1, is SQTIHQWPATLVQPVGSPLSLECTVEGTSNPNLYWYRQAAGRGLQLLFYSVGIGQISSEVPQNLSASRPQDRQFILSSKKLLLSDSGFYLCAWQLQGNTEAFFGQGTRLTVV.

CDR3 sequence: CASRAGASIFTDTQYF. CDR3 sequence (DNA): TGCGCCAGCAGGGCGGGGGCATCGATTTTCACAGATACGCAGTATTTT. V and J are TRBV4-1 and TRBJ2-3, with TRBD2 as a possible D gene (7 bases). CDR1 MGHRA and CDR2 YSYEKL come from the germline V gene. Trimming shortened V by 6 bases and J by 2 bases, and 18 bases separated the two germline ends. The CDR3 runs 16 residues.

This clone was recorded only once. The V gene is TRBV6-1, the J gene TRBJ1-1; D ambiguous. CDR1 is MNHNS, CDR2 SASEGT, per germline. This CDR3 is 14 amino acids long. Trimming shortened V by 8 bases and J by 6 bases, and 19 bases separated the two germline ends. CDR3 coding DNA: TGTGCCAGCGGGGAGACCCGAGCGGCCGCTGAAGCTTTCTTT. It encodes CASGETRAAAEAFF.

A few counts support this clone. This chain links TRBV6-5 with TRBJ2-7; 7 nucleotides agree with TRBD2. Germline assignment: CDR1 MNHEY and CDR2 SVGAGI. The CDR3 totals 15 residues. The V and J ends lost 2 bases and 4 bases, in that order; junction bases with no gene match: 8. DNA of the CDR3: TGTGCCAGCAGTTACCGGGGGATCGGGGGGTACGAGCAGTACTTC. As protein: CASSYRGIGGYEQYF.

The chain couples TRBV5-1 to TRBJ2-7; a possible D gene is TRBD1 (6 bases). CDR1 SGHRS and CDR2 YFSETQ come from the germline V gene. This CDR3 is built from 13 residues. Trimming cost V 5 bases and J 2 bases, with 11 bases left between them. The CDR3: CASSRGTTYEQYF. The CDR3 bases are TGCGCCAGCAGTAGGGGGACCACCTACGAGCAGTACTTC.

This chain joins TRBV7-2 and TRBJ1-1; D possibly corresponds to TRBD1 (5 bases). V dropped 2 bases and J dropped 6 bases, with 13 bases sitting between them. The length of the CDR3 is 14 residues. Looked up from germline, CDR1 is SGHTA and CDR2 is FQGNSA. The CDR3 spells CASSLWIGAPEAFF. CDR3 sequence (DNA): TGTGCCAGCAGCTTATGGATAGGGGCGCCTGAAGCTTTCTTT.

The J gene is TRBJ1-4, the V gene TRBV27; 11 nucleotides match TRBD1. Trimming took 5 bases from V and 5 from J; bases not matched to a gene: 4. Germline assignment: CDR1 MNHEY and CDR2 SMNVEV (reference sequence). This CDR3 region has 15 residues. DNA for the CDR3: TGTGCCAGCAGTCTAGGGACAGGGGGAAATGAAAAACTGTTTTTT. It encodes CASSLGTGGNEKLFF.

The V gene is TRBV6-5, the J gene TRBJ2-2; perhaps TRBD2 as D (5 bases). From germline, CDR1 is MNHEY and CDR2 SVGAGI. V gave up 9 bases and J gave up 0 bases, with 11 bases separating them. The CDR3 spans 14 residues. The CDR3 bases are TGTGCCAGTAAACGAGCGGCGAACACCGGGGAGCTGTTTTTT. It encodes CASKRAANTGELFF.

V usage is TRBV7-3 and J usage is TRBJ2-1; 10 nucleotides line up with TRBD2. The CDR3 consists of 15 residues. From germline, CDR1 is SGHTA and CDR2 FQGTGA. V lost 4 bases to trimming and J lost 5 bases; unmatched junction nucleotides: 5. This CDR3 reads CASSSTSGVNNEQFF. CDR3 sequence (DNA): TGTGCCAGCAGCTCAACTAGCGGGGTAAACAATGAGCAGTTCTTC.

This chain connects TRBV6-1 to TRBJ2-7; 9 bases fit TRBD2. V shed 3 bases and J 5 bases; nucleotides not matched to a gene: 8. CDR1 is MNHNS and CDR2 is SASEGT in the germline V gene. The CDR3 runs 15 residues. This CDR3 reads CASSDTAGGPDEQYF. Written as DNA, the CDR3 is TGTGCCAGCAGTGATACGGCGGGAGGGCCTGACGAGCAGTACTTC.

This chain uses TRBV6-1 with TRBJ2-7; a possible D gene is TRBD2 (6 bases). The germline V gene has CDR1 MNHNS and CDR2 SASEGT. CDR3 size: 15 residues. V was clipped by 6 bases and J by 0 bases, with 15 bases between them. DNA for the CDR3: TGTGCCAGCAGCCCCGGGACTTGGAGCTCCTACGAGCAGTACTTC. It yields the protein CASSPGTWSSYEQYF.